The 21 T cell receptor beta chains below were found in one sample sequenced in a study of T cells after yellow fever vaccination. TCRdb re-called the 5' RACE reads with MiXCR, one entry per CDR3 protein. The sample yields 450,000 to 600,000 distinct CDR3 sequences, about a sixth seen once. This sample comprised PBMCs, obtained about 5 days after the first yellow fever vaccination. The source is a man aged 18 to 30 who received the YFV17D yellow fever vaccine.

The sample holds a few counts of this clonotype. The genes are TRBV20-1 and TRBJ1-2, with no clear D. Germline V CDR1 and CDR2: DFQATT, SNEGSKA (reference sequence). The CDR3 is made up of 15 amino acids. V lost 0 bases, J lost 2 bases, and 13 bases lay in between. The CDR3 nucleotides read TGCAGTGCTAGAGAGAGACCAAACCCCAACTATGGCTACACCTTC. This encodes CSARERPNPNYGYTF.

The chain couples TRBV4-3 to TRBJ1-5; D gene ambiguous. The germline V gene has CDR1 LGHNA and CDR2 YSLEER. V shed 4 bases and J shed 4 bases, with 17 bases lying between them. This CDR3 spans 16 amino acids. In DNA form, the CDR3 reads TGCGCCAGCAGCCCCTCCCCGGAGGGAGTTAATCAGCCCCAGCATTTT. Its translation is CASSPSPEGVNQPQHF.

The rearrangement uses TRBV7-6 and TRBJ2-1; D is perhaps TRBD1 (7 bases). The CDR3 is made up of 14 amino acids. Germline assignment: CDR1 SGHVS and CDR2 FNYEAQ. V gave up 0 bases and J gave up 9 bases, with 12 bases separating them. The CDR3 bases are TGTGCCAGCAGCTTAGCGCTCCAGGGGGGTGAGCAGTTCTTC. Translated: CASSLALQGGEQFF.

The chain links TRBV24-1 to TRBJ2-1, with 7 bases lining up with TRBD2. V shed 4 bases, J shed 11 bases, and the junction held 7 bases outside the gene matches. The CDR3 consists of 13 residues. Germline V CDR1 and CDR2: KGHDR, SFDVKD. CDR3 DNA: TGTGCCACCAGTGACCCACTAGCGAGGCAGCAGTTCTTC. This codes for CATSDPLARQQFF.

This clonotype was seen a few times. V gene TRBV28 combines with J gene TRBJ1-2; the match to TRBD1 covers 10 bases. This CDR3 has 15 amino acids. Germline V gives CDR1 MDHEN, CDR2 SYDVKM. The V segment lost 7 bases and the J segment 4 bases; nucleotides outside the gene matches: 9. This chain's CDR3 is CASTAGTGASYGYTF. Here the CDR3 DNA reads TGTGCCAGCACCGCCGGGACAGGGGCTTCCTATGGCTACACCTTC.

This clonotype was observed a few times. V gene TRBV7-9 combines with J gene TRBJ1-2, with a possible D match to TRBD1 (5 bases). Germline CDR1 is SEHNR and CDR2 is FQNEAQ (reference sequence). The length of the CDR3 is 16 residues. Trimming removed 8 bases at V and 7 bases at J, with 26 bases between. CDR3 DNA sequence: TGTGCCAGCCTCACGTCGGGGACTCAACCAACGCGTGGCTACACCTTC. Translated: CASLTSGTQPTRGYTF. The full variable domain, in which reference TRBV7-9 and TRBJ1-2 provide the parts outside the CDR3, is DTGVSQNPRHKITKRGQNVTFRCDPISEHNRLYWYRQTLGQGPEFLTYFQNEAQLEKSRLLSDRFSAERPKGSFSTLEIQRTEQGDSAMYLCASLTSGTQPTRGYTFGSGTRLTVV.

Turning to this clonotype: This CDR3 is missing its conserved last phenylalanine or tryptophan, likely due to a read error. V and J are TRBV6-1 and TRBJ2-5, with 7 bases identical to TRBD1. The CDR3 covers 15 residues. Trimming at V came to 2 bases and at J to 2 bases, leaving 5 bases not matched to a gene. Per the germline V gene, CDR1 is MNHNS and CDR2 is SASEGT. The CDR3 DNA reads as TGTGCCAGCAGTGAATGGGGGACAGTACAAGAGACCCAGTACCTC. As protein: CASSEWGTVQETQYL.

This clonotype was counted between two and nine times. The chain links TRBV6-1 to TRBJ1-3; D remains ambiguous. Germline V lookup: CDR1 MNHNS, CDR2 SASEGT. V was trimmed by 6 bases and J by 0 bases, leaving 9 bases between them. The CDR3 extends over 14 amino acids. The CDR3 DNA sequence: TGTGCCAGCAGCCCCCGTATCTCTGGAAACACCATATATTTT. Protein product: CASSPRISGNTIYF.

This clonotype came up a few times. V and J are TRBV28 and TRBJ2-3; D is possibly TRBD1 (5 bases). Germline V gene sequence: CDR1 MDHEN, CDR2 SYDVKM. Between the trimmed V and J ends, which lost 1 base and 6 bases, there was a span of 14 bases. The CDR3 covers 15 residues. The CDR3 is CASSLFGAAQDTQYF. The DNA of the CDR3 is TGTGCCAGCAGTTTATTTGGGGCCGCTCAGGATACGCAGTATTTT.

This clonotype showed up many times. This sequence joins TRBV12-3 or TRBV12-4 and TRBJ2-5, with D possibly being TRBD1 (5 bases). This CDR3 is built from 13 residues. Trimming cost V 5 bases and J 5 bases, with 12 bases left between them. As DNA, the CDR3 is TGTGCCAGCAGTCTACCGCCAGGGGAGACCCAGTACTTC. This gives the protein CASSLPPGETQYF.

In nucleotides, the CDR3 is TGCAGTGGTGCAGGACAGGCGGACTCACCCCTCCACTTT. Translated, it gives CSGAGQADSPLHF. V usage is TRBV20-1 and J usage is TRBJ1-6; 7 positions agree with TRBD1. The CDR3 is 13 residues long. V lost 7 bases to trimming and J lost 10 bases; unmatched junction nucleotides: 10. CDR1 is DFQATT and CDR2 is SNEGSKA in the germline V gene (reference sequence).

V and J are TRBV29-1 and TRBJ2-7, with D perhaps TRBD1 (6 bases). This CDR3 region has 12 residues. V gave up 6 bases and J gave up 0 bases, with 9 bases separating them. The germline gives CDR1 SQVTM, CDR2 ANQGSEA. DNA for the CDR3: TGCAGCGTCAGGGGCCCCTCCTACGAGCAGTACGTC. The encoded protein is CSVRGPSYEQYV.

This clonotype was detected a few times. The rearrangement links TRBV5-1 to TRBJ1-6, with 11 nucleotides matching TRBD1. The germline gives CDR1 SGHRS, CDR2 YFSETQ. This CDR3 has 15 amino acids. V shed 2 bases, J shed 8 bases, and the junction held 3 bases outside the gene matches. CDR3 DNA: TGCGCCAGCAGCTTAGGGGACAGGGGGGATTCACCCCTCCACTTT. This translates into CASSLGDRGDSPLHF.

The V call is TRBV5-6, the J call TRBJ1-6; D is uncertain. This CDR3 region has 14 residues. Trimming pared 1 base from V and 6 bases from J, leaving 8 bases between. Germline loops: CDR1 SGHDT, CDR2 YYEEEE. CDR3 loop: CASSLKLLNSPLHF. DNA for the CDR3: TGTGCCAGCAGCTTGAAACTCCTTAATTCACCCCTCCACTTT.

The chain is built from TRBV19 and TRBJ1-1; unclear D gene. The length of the CDR3 is 13 residues. V was trimmed by 10 bases and J by 1 base, leaving 13 bases between them. Germline CDR1 LNHDA, CDR2 SQIVND (reference sequence). The CDR3 here is CATRFQRNTEAFF. The CDR3 nucleotides read TGTGCCACCCGATTTCAGCGGAACACTGAAGCTTTCTTT.

This chain links TRBV7-8 with TRBJ2-7; D is unclear. The germline V gene has CDR1 SGHVS and CDR2 FQNEAQ. V was cut by 5 bases and J by 3 bases, with 5 bases left in between. There are 11 residues in the CDR3. CDR3 nucleotides: TGTGCCAGCAGCCAGCACTACGAGCAGTACTTC. It specifies CASSQHYEQYF.

The chain joins TRBV24-1 to TRBJ2-2; TRBD1 or TRBD2 may be the D gene (6 bases each). The CDR3 loop spans 15 amino acids. The ends were cut back, 7 bases at V and 5 bases at J, with 16 bases in the middle. The V gene's germline CDR1 is KGHDR and CDR2 SFDVKD. The CDR3 sequence is CATSRGGMSTGELFF. The DNA of the CDR3 is TGTGCCACCAGCAGGGGAGGAATGTCGACCGGGGAGCTGTTTTTT.

This clonotype was detected a few times. The V gene is TRBV7-3, the J gene TRBJ2-3, with unresolved D. Germline V gene sequence: CDR1 SGHTA, CDR2 FQGTGA. Deletions cut 4 bases from V and 4 bases from J, with 12 bases between. This CDR3 has 14 amino acids. The CDR3 reads CASSSMTPPDTQYF. The DNA of the CDR3 is TGTGCCAGCAGCTCTATGACTCCGCCAGATACGCAGTATTTT.

This chain uses TRBV4-1 with TRBJ2-6, with D possibly being TRBD2 (7 bases). Germline CDR1 MGHRA, CDR2 YSYEKL. V was clipped by 0 bases and J by 0 bases, with 15 bases between them. The CDR3 sequence is 19 residues long. The DNA for the CDR3 is TGCGCCAGCAGCCAAGACCAAGGGGGGGCCCCCTCTGGGGCCAACGTCCTGACTTTC. It codes for CASSQDQGGAPSGANVLTF.

The chain uses TRBV7-2 and TRBJ2-1; the match to TRBD2 covers 10 bases. Germline-derived CDR1 and CDR2 are SGHTA and FQGNSA. This CDR3 comprises 15 residues. V shed 1 base and J 9 bases; nucleotides not matched to a gene: 6. The CDR3 nucleotides are TGTGCCAGCAGCTTAGGAGCGGGGGGGCAGGTTGAGCAGTTCTTC. This translates into CASSLGAGGQVEQFF.

CDR3 bases: TGTGCCAGTAGTATTGCAGGGGGGAACACTGAAGCTTTCTTT. Its protein is CASSIAGGNTEAFF. The V call is TRBV19, the J call TRBJ1-1; the match to TRBD1 covers 7 bases. This CDR3 spans 14 amino acids. The trim removed 3 bases at V and 1 base at J, leaving 2 bases unmatched. Looked up from germline, CDR1 is LNHDA and CDR2 is SQIVND (reference sequence).